These T cell receptor beta chains were read from a single sample in a study of cytomegalovirus exposure and HLA in healthy donors. TCRdb keeps only in-frame clones here, not all; method: immunoSEQ multiplex PCR. The table shows about 130,000 clones, with roughly two thirds occurring only once. What was sequenced was PBMCs. The receptors shown here come from a man aged 30-40 years in good health and CMV-seropositive. Both conserved end residues are part of each CDR3. Fields, in order: clone size, D gene, J gene, V gene, CDR3 protein, CDR3 DNA. A D gene is named only where the DNA matches it firmly. For some rows the clone size is stated as once, few or many, or as a class when expanded; others skip it.

abundance: NA
d_gene: NA
j_gene: TRBJ2-1
v_gene: TRBV29-1
CDR3aa: CSVVPGGYNEQFF
CDR3nt: TGCAGCGTTGTGCCGGGTGGCTACAATGAGCAGTTCTTC

abundance: few
d_gene: NA
j_gene: TRBJ2-7
v_gene: TRBV2
CDR3aa: CASREGPYEQYF
CDR3nt: TGTGCCAGCAGGGAGGGCCCCTACGAGCAGTACTTC

abundance: NA
d_gene: NA
j_gene: TRBJ2-7
v_gene: TRBV6-1
CDR3aa: CASLSTYGSYEQYF
CDR3nt: TGTGCCAGCCTGTCGACTTACGGATCTTACGAGCAGTACTTC

abundance: few
d_gene: TRBD1
j_gene: TRBJ2-4
v_gene: TRBV4-3
CDR3aa: CASSLAARTGGNIQYF
CDR3nt: TGCGCCAGCAGCCTCGCAGCGCGGACAGGGGGCAACATTCAGTACTTC

abundance: NA
d_gene: TRBD2
j_gene: TRBJ2-3
v_gene: TRBV18
CDR3aa: CASSPGGKADTQYF
CDR3nt: TGTGCCAGCTCACCGGGGGGGAAGGCAGATACGCAGTATTTT

abundance: NA
d_gene: TRBD2
j_gene: TRBJ2-5
v_gene: TRBV13
CDR3aa: CASSGLWEGKTQYF
CDR3nt: TGTGCCAGCAGTGGTTTGTGGGAGGGGAAGACCCAGTACTTC

abundance: NA
d_gene: TRBD1
j_gene: TRBJ1-3
v_gene: TRBV9
CDR3aa: CASSAAQGAGNTIYF
CDR3nt: TGTGCCAGCAGCGCTGCACAGGGGGCTGGAAACACCATATATTTT

abundance: NA
d_gene: NA
j_gene: TRBJ2-7
v_gene: TRBV6-6
CDR3aa: CASRPTAYEQYF
CDR3nt: TGTGCCTCCCGGCCCACAGCCTACGAGCAGTACTTC

abundance: NA
d_gene: TRBD1
j_gene: TRBJ2-2
v_gene: TRBV4-3
CDR3aa: CASSQAGTGGSGELFF
CDR3nt: TGCGCCAGCAGCCAAGCCGGGACAGGGGGCTCCGGGGAGCTGTTTTTT

abundance: NA
d_gene: TRBD2
j_gene: TRBJ2-5
v_gene: TRBV27
CDR3aa: CASSRYTLLAGERETQYF
CDR3nt: TGTGCCAGCAGTCGATACACCCTTTTAGCGGGAGAGAGGGAGACCCAGTACTTC

abundance: NA
d_gene: TRBD2
j_gene: TRBJ2-5
v_gene: TRBV18
CDR3aa: CASSLIAGQETQYF
CDR3nt: TGTGCCAGCTCACTAATAGCGGGACAAGAGACCCAGTACTTC

abundance: NA
d_gene: TRBD1
j_gene: TRBJ1-3
v_gene: TRBV4-3
CDR3aa: CASSPGQGSRNTIYF
CDR3nt: TGCGCCAGCAGCCCGGGACAGGGGAGCAGAAACACCATATATTTT

abundance: NA
d_gene: NA
j_gene: TRBJ2-3
v_gene: TRBV9
CDR3aa: CASSVYGFTDTQYF
CDR3nt: TGTGCCAGCAGCGTATACGGGTTCACAGATACGCAGTATTTT